The 31 T cell receptor beta chains below were found in one sample sequenced in a study of OX40 agonist ivuxolimab in advanced cancers. Library preparation used the immunoSEQ multiplex PCR assay. TCRdb took over this immuneACCESS table, retaining in-frame rearrangements with V and J assigned. Such tables are incomplete; in checked studies, under half of the missing clones stem from an unresolved V gene, and the remainder is unexplained. Recorded for this sample are roughly 61,000 clones; 70% to 90% of them occurred a single time. 0.7% to 0.8% of the sample belongs to the ten largest clones. Sequences were derived from CD4+ or CD8+ T cells sorted from blood, sampled in a trial of the OX40 agonist ivuxolimab. Source of these receptors: an adult with an advanced solid tumor such as melanoma, head and neck, liver or kidney cancer.

V usage is TRBV23-1 and J usage is TRBJ1-6; D unclear. Being an ORF, TRBV23-1 has a function that is uncertain. V gave up 4 bases and J gave up 2 bases, with 18 bases separating them. The length of the CDR3 is 18 residues. The CDR3 bases are TGCGCCAGCAGTCTTGTTTGGTTCTTAAACCCCTATAATTCACCCCTCCACTTT. The encoded protein is CASSLVWFLNPYNSPLHF.

V and J are TRBV10-1 and TRBJ2-7; unclear D gene. Germline V lookup: CDR1 WNHNN, CDR2 SYGVQD (reference sequence). The CDR3 is 12 amino acids. Deletions cut 1 base from V and 5 bases from J, with 6 bases between. The CDR3: CASSELGNEQYF. CDR3 DNA sequence: TGCGCCAGCAGTGAGTTGGGGAACGAGCAGTACTTC.

The gene calls are TRBV5-1 and TRBJ2-7; D may be TRBD2 (6 bases). Trimming pared 0 bases from V and 3 bases from J, leaving 10 bases between. The germline V gene has CDR1 SGHRS and CDR2 YFSETQ. This CDR3 comprises 14 residues. CDR3 protein: CASSLGLEGYEQYF. The CDR3 bases are TGCGCCAGCAGCTTGGGACTAGAAGGCTACGAGCAGTACTTC.

CDR3 region: CASSLGWGRGYTF. The CDR3, as DNA: TGTGCCAGCAGCTTAGGGTGGGGCCGGGGCTACACCTTC. The chain carries TRBV7-8 and TRBJ1-2; D possibly corresponds to TRBD1 (5 bases). The V end was cut by 1 base, the J end by 8 bases, with 11 bases between. CDR1 is SGHVS, CDR2 FQNEAQ, per germline. This CDR3 has 13 residues.

The chain is built from TRBV5-1 and TRBJ2-5; D may correspond to TRBD1 or TRBD2 (6 bases each). In germline, CDR1 is SGHRS, CDR2 YFSETQ. This CDR3 has 14 amino acids. Trimming took 0 bases from V and 1 from J, leaving 7 bases between them. The CDR3 coding sequence is TGCGCCAGCAGCTTGGCGGGGGCCCAAGAGACCCAGTACTTC. This encodes CASSLAGAQETQYF.

This clone was picked up one time. The identical CDR3 is also encoded by other nucleotide sequences in the sample. V gene TRBV6-5 combines with J gene TRBJ2-2; no reliable D call. Deletions cut 2 bases from V and 2 bases from J, with 6 bases between. Germline CDR1 and CDR2: MNHEY and SVGAGI. The CDR3 runs to 14 residues. CDR3 in amino acids: CASSYIRNTGELFF. In DNA form, the CDR3 reads TGTGCCAGCAGTTACATCCGAAACACCGGGGAGCTGTTTTTT.

The rearrangement joins TRBV5-6 to TRBJ1-5; D not certain. The length of the CDR3 is 17 residues. V was trimmed by 1 base and J by 0 bases, leaving 14 bases between them. The germline V gene has CDR1 SGHDT and CDR2 YYEEEE. CDR3 DNA sequence: TGTGCCAGCAGCTTGTCATCAAGGACGGATAGCAATCAGCCCCAGCATTTT. As protein: CASSLSSRTDSNQPQHF.

This chain connects TRBV2 to TRBJ2-2, with D maybe TRBD1 (6 bases). Germline CDR1 SNHLY, CDR2 FYNNEI. This CDR3 region has 16 residues. V dropped 6 bases and J dropped 0 bases, with 14 bases sitting between them. In DNA, the CDR3 is TGTGCCAGCAGCCCTTGGACAGTCGCGAACACCGGGGAGCTGTTTTTT. Amino acid sequence: CASSPWTVANTGELFF.

The chain combines TRBV6-5 with TRBJ2-7; perhaps TRBD2 as D (5 bases). There are 13 residues in the CDR3. Germline assignment: CDR1 MNHEY and CDR2 SVGAGI. V was clipped by 6 bases and J by 3 bases, with 12 bases between them. This chain's CDR3 is CASSPGDGYEQYF. As DNA, the CDR3 is TGTGCCAGCAGCCCCGGGGATGGCTACGAGCAGTACTTC.

This clone was detected ten times or more. The chain uses TRBV19 and TRBJ2-5; the D gene is possibly TRBD2 (5 bases). The V and J ends lost 4 bases and 7 bases respectively, with 28 bases between them. CDR3 size: 18 residues. Germline V gene lookup returns CDR1 LNHDA and CDR2 SQIVND (reference sequence). The CDR3 loop is CASSTSSDRGLVSGTQYF. CDR3 bases: TGTGCCAGTAGTACTAGTTCTGACCGAGGGCTAGTTTCGGGGACCCAGTACTTC.

This chain connects TRBV10-2 to TRBJ2-5, with 7 bases identical to TRBD2. The length of the CDR3 is 17 residues. V dropped 0 bases and J dropped 4; count of bases not matched to a gene: 11. Per the germline V gene, CDR1 is WSHSY and CDR2 is SAAADI. CDR3 nucleotides: TGCGCCAGCAGTGAGTCTGGCCGGGGCGGGGGACTAGAGACCCAGTACTTC. Amino acids: CASSESGRGGGLETQYF.

This clone came up a few times. This rearrangement joins TRBV5-1 to TRBJ2-7; 12 bases match TRBD2. The CDR3 runs to 17 residues. With 4 bases clipped from V and 0 bases from J, the junction kept 8 bases outside the gene matches. Germline-derived CDR1 and CDR2 are SGHRS and YFSETQ. The CDR3, as DNA: TGCGCCAGCAGCGTGACGCTAGCGGGGGGGAGCTCCTACGAGCAGTACTTC. Protein: CASSVTLAGGSSYEQYF.

This chain's CDR3 is CASSPVTGVGELFF. CDR3 DNA: TGTGCCAGCTCACCAGTTACAGGCGTCGGGGAGCTGTTTTTT. The chain has TRBV18 and TRBJ2-2, with D possibly matching TRBD1 (5 bases). Trimming pared 2 bases from V and 7 bases from J, leaving 11 bases between. CDR3 length: 14 amino acids. Looked up from germline, CDR1 is KGHSH and CDR2 is LQKENI.

This chain uses TRBV21-1 with TRBJ1-4; no DNA check was done on the table's D call, TRBD1. TRBV21-1 is noted as a pseudogene. This CDR3 contains 17 residues. In DNA form, the CDR3 reads TGTGCCAGCAGCAAAACTGGACAGGGGGCGTCTAATGAAAAACTGTTTTTT. Its translation: CASSKTGQGASNEKLFF.

The chain couples TRBV7-6 to TRBJ1-4; 8 nucleotides align to TRBD1. Trimming took 4 bases from V and 1 from J; bases not matched to a gene: 2. Germline-derived CDR1 and CDR2 are SGHVS and FNYEAQ. The CDR3 sequence is 15 residues long. The CDR3, as DNA: TGTGCCAGCAGCTGGGGGACAGGAACTAATGAAAAACTGTTTTTT. This gives the protein CASSWGTGTNEKLFF.

The rearrangement joins TRBV9 to TRBJ2-1; tentatively, D is TRBD2 (6 bases). Germline CDR1 reads SGDLS; CDR2 reads YYNGEE. V lost 0 bases and J 7 bases, leaving 14 bases between the germline ends. The CDR3 consists of 15 residues. Written as DNA, the CDR3 is TGTGCCAGCAGCGTAGAAGCGGGTCGGCGGAATGAGCAGTTCTTC. It is translated as CASSVEAGRRNEQFF.

The V call is TRBV2, the J call TRBJ2-4; TRBD1 aligns across 7 bases. Germline assignment: CDR1 SNHLY and CDR2 FYNNEI. The CDR3 runs 17 residues. V was pared by 4 bases and J by 0 bases, with 9 bases of the junction left unmatched. The CDR3 protein is CASSGTGTVQAKNIQYF. Here the CDR3 DNA reads TGTGCCAGCAGTGGAACCGGGACAGTTCAAGCCAAAAACATTCAGTACTTC. The variable domain in full, with the rest retrieved from reference TRBV2 and TRBJ2-4, is EPEVTQTPSHQVTQMGQEVILRCVPISNHLYFYWYRQILGQKVEFLVSFYNNEISEKSEIFDDQFSVERPDGSNFTLKIRSTKLEDSAMYFCASSGTGTVQAKNIQYFGAGTRLSVL.

The J gene is TRBJ2-7, the V gene TRBV6-1; D not resolved. Trimming shortened V by 1 base and J by 2 bases, and 18 bases separated the two germline ends. CDR1 and CDR2 (germline): MNHNS, SASEGT. CDR3 length: 17 amino acids. Here the CDR3 reads CASSEGLGMRKAYEQYF. The CDR3 DNA reads as TGTGCCAGCAGTGAAGGCCTAGGCATGAGAAAAGCCTACGAGCAGTACTTC.

In this sample, this clone turned up a few times. The chain is built from TRBV5-1 and TRBJ2-1; the D is unclear. The V end lost 2 bases, the J end lost 4 bases, and 1 base lay between the germline ends. Germline V gene lookup returns CDR1 SGHRS and CDR2 YFSETQ. The CDR3 covers 11 residues. The chain's CDR3 is CASSLYNEQFF. The CDR3 bases are TGCGCCAGCAGCTTATACAATGAGCAGTTCTTC.

The chain recombines TRBV9 with TRBJ1-2; tentatively, D is TRBD1 (6 bases). The CDR3 is 18 amino acids. CDR1 and CDR2 (germline): SGDLS, YYNGEE. Deletions cut 3 bases from V and 1 base from J, with 22 bases between. The CDR3 DNA follows: TGTGCCAGCAGCGCCGATCTGGGGGCCGGGGACCTTAACTATGGCTACACCTTC. Protein product: CASSADLGAGDLNYGYTF. The full variable domain, with the rest looked up from reference TRBV9 and TRBJ1-2, is DSGVTQTPKHLITATGQRVTLRCSPRSGDLSVYWYQQSLDQGLQFLIQYYNGEERAKGNILERFSAQQFPDLHSELNLSSLELGDSALYFCASSADLGAGDLNYGYTFGSGTRLTVV.

The chain links TRBV2 to TRBJ2-3; 9 nucleotides match TRBD2. Per the germline V gene, CDR1 is SNHLY and CDR2 is FYNNEI. The CDR3 totals 17 residues. Germline trimming cut 3 bases from V and 2 bases from J; bases unmatched to any gene: 9. The CDR3: CASSDALSGGLTDTQYF. Written as DNA, the CDR3 is TGTGCCAGCAGTGATGCCCTTAGCGGGGGCCTCACAGATACGCAGTATTTT.

The chain combines TRBV7-2 with TRBJ2-5, with a weak D call TRBD2 (5 bases). The CDR3 extends over 15 amino acids. Trimming removed 5 bases from V and 2 bases from J, with 15 bases in between. CDR1 is SGHTA and CDR2 is FQGNSA in the germline V gene. The CDR3 is CASSLGTQRQETQYF. CDR3 coding DNA: TGTGCCAGCAGCCTAGGCACTCAGCGGCAAGAGACCCAGTACTTC.

The V call is TRBV2, the J call TRBJ2-7; D might be TRBD2 (5 bases). V lost 11 bases and J 2 bases, leaving 13 bases between the germline ends. This CDR3 is built from 12 residues. Looked up from germline, CDR1 is SNHLY and CDR2 is FYNNEI. CDR3 residues: CAGRGDPYEQYF. CDR3 coding DNA: TGTGCCGGGAGAGGTGACCCCTACGAGCAGTACTTC. The full variable domain, its missing parts supplied by reference TRBV2 and TRBJ2-7, is EPEVTQTPSHQVTQMGQEVILRCVPISNHLYFYWYRQILGQKVEFLVSFYNNEISEKSEIFDDQFSVERPDGSNFTLKIRSTKLEDSAMYFCAGRGDPYEQYFGPGTRLTVT.

The chain combines TRBV4-2 with TRBJ2-6, with D perhaps TRBD1 (5 bases). The CDR3 contains 15 residues. The germline V gene has CDR1 LGHNA and CDR2 YNFKEQ. The V end lost 2 bases, the J end lost 2 bases, and 7 bases lay between the germline ends. CDR3 coding DNA: TGTGCCAGCAGCCAATTAGGGGCTGGGGCCAACGTCCTGACTTTC. The encoded protein is CASSQLGAGANVLTF.

This chain joins TRBV6-6 and TRBJ1-1, with D unresolved. The V and J ends lost 5 bases and 3 bases respectively, with 13 bases between them. The CDR3 is 14 residues long. Per the germline V gene, CDR1 is MNHNY and CDR2 is SVGAGI (reference sequence). CDR3 loop: CASSATVSDTEAFF. The CDR3 DNA is TGTGCCAGCAGTGCAACAGTGTCGGACACTGAAGCTTTCTTT.

The CDR3, as DNA: TGTGCCAGCAGCTCAAACAGGGTAACGAACACTGAAGCTTTCTTT. Protein: CASSSNRVTNTEAFF. The chain combines TRBV7-9 with TRBJ1-1, with D perhaps matching TRBD1 (6 bases). V lost 4 bases, J lost 1 base, and 13 bases lay in between. The CDR3 runs to 15 residues. Per germline, CDR1 SEHNR and CDR2 FQNEAQ (reference sequence).

The gene calls are TRBV25-1 and TRBJ2-7, with 8 bases identical to TRBD2. Per the germline V gene, CDR1 is MGHDK and CDR2 is SYGVNS. This CDR3 contains 15 residues. V was clipped by 5 bases and J by 0 bases; unmatched bases: 6. CDR3 sequence: CASSPGGGGSYEQYF. Here the CDR3 DNA reads TGTGCCAGCAGTCCCGGGGGGGGAGGCTCCTACGAGCAGTACTTC.

The V call is TRBV7-9, the J call TRBJ1-1, with unresolved D. This CDR3 comprises 12 residues. From germline, CDR1 is SEHNR and CDR2 FQNEAQ (reference sequence). Trimming took off 7 bases at V and 5 bases at J, with 11 bases between the two ends. The CDR3 nucleotides read TGTGCCAGCACCAAGGATGTTACTGAAGCTTTCTTT. Its protein is CASTKDVTEAFF.

This clone occurred once. This chain joins TRBV5-4 and TRBJ1-1; D not certain. Germline CDR1 reads SGHNT; CDR2 reads YYREEE (reference sequence). Trimming pared 4 bases from V and 10 bases from J, leaving 23 bases between. This CDR3 has 15 amino acids. The DNA of the CDR3 is TGTGCCAGCAGCCCCCAAATAGGAGGCACTGGGTCAGCTTTCTTT. It translates to CASSPQIGGTGSAFF. Looking up the rest from reference TRBV5-4 and TRBJ1-1 gives the full variable domain: ETGVTQSPTHLIKTRGQQVTLRCSSQSGHNTVSWYQQALGQGPQFIFQYYREEENGRGNFPPRFSGLQFPNYSSELNVNALELDDSALYLCASSPQIGGTGSAFFGQGTRLTVV.

This clone was detected only once. The chain uses TRBV2 and TRBJ1-2; D remains ambiguous. The V gene's germline CDR1 is SNHLY and CDR2 FYNNEI. Trimming removed 7 bases at V and 4 bases at J, with 10 bases between. The CDR3 spans 12 residues. The CDR3, as DNA: TGTGCCAGCACCACGAGGACCTATGGCTACACCTTC. This encodes CASTTRTYGYTF. Based on the CDR3 plus reference TRBV2 and TRBJ1-2, the full variable domain is EPEVTQTPSHQVTQMGQEVILRCVPISNHLYFYWYRQILGQKVEFLVSFYNNEISEKSEIFDDQFSVERPDGSNFTLKIRSTKLEDSAMYFCASTTRTYGYTFGSGTRLTVV.

The chain carries TRBV6-1 and TRBJ1-6; D gene unclear. The CDR3 is 12 residues long. With 7 bases removed from V and 12 bases from J, the gap between germline ends came to 13 bases. CDR1 and CDR2 from the germline V gene are MNHNS and SASEGT. Here the CDR3 DNA reads TGTGCCAGCATGATGACCCTCGGACCCCTCCACTTT. This translates into CASMMTLGPLHF.